The source of this T cell receptor (beta chain) is a study of Ad26.COV2.S vaccination and SARS-CoV-2 variants. General study points: In TCR breadth and depth analyses, total T cell responses may have been underestimated.

From germline, CDR1 is LGHDT and CDR2 YNNKEL (reference sequence). The CDR3 consists of 15 residues. V lost 4 bases and J 0 bases, leaving 11 bases between the germline ends. Points on this clone: The antigen remains unidentified.

Libraries were prepared by immunoSEQ multiplex PCR; TCRdb keeps only in-frame clonotypes and omits some of them. The sample lists roughly 140,000 clones; more than 80% were seen once. The chain combines TRBV3-1 (or the pseudogene TRBV3-2) with TRBJ2-3; D might be TRBD2 (5 bases). The source is a human donor who had recovered from COVID-19. The source material was peripheral blood, sampled after recovery from COVID-19. The DNA for the CDR3 is TGTGCCAGCAGCCCCCGGGGAACTAGCACAGATACGCAGTATTTT. Protein sequence: CASSPRGTSTDTQYF.